These T cell receptor beta chains were read from a single sample in a study of shared clonotypes between healthy human individuals. Profiling relied on immunoSEQ multiplex PCR, and the TCRdb table lists in-frame clones only, not all of them. The sample records roughly 2,000,000 clones, just under 95% being singletons. Material for sequencing was naive CD8+ T cells sorted from blood. Receptor source: a man aged 18 to 29 in good health. The CDR3 runs from the conserved cysteine through the conserved F or W. A D gene is named only where the DNA matches it firmly. Rows may omit the clone size; those that give it use once, few, many or a size class.

D gene	V gene	clone size	J gene	CDR3 DNA	CDR3 protein
-	TRBV11-2	-	TRBJ2-1	TGTGCCAGCAGCCCGACCCCACACAGGGAAAGAATAAATGAGCAGTTCTTC	CASSPTPHRERINEQFF
-	TRBV5-1	-	TRBJ2-5	TGCGCCAGCAGCTTGGCGGGACGTAAGGAAGAGACCCAGTACTTC	CASSLAGRKEETQYF
-	TRBV7-6	-	TRBJ2-5	TGTGCCAGCAGCTTAGTAGGAGAAGGGGATCAAGAGACCCAGTACTTC	CASSLVGEGDQETQYF
-	TRBV7-9	-	TRBJ2-1	TGTGCCAGCAGCTTAGCCATCGTCGGGGGGCGGGAGACATACAATGAGCAGTTCTTC	CASSLAIVGGRETYNEQFF
-	TRBV27	-	TRBJ2-4	TGTGCCAGCAGTTTAGAACCTAGGGGGAGCATTCAGTACTTC	CASSLEPRGSIQYF
-	TRBV21-1	-	TRBJ2-7	TGTGCCAGCAGCAGGAGTTATGACAGGGTCCTTCGGCAGTACTTC	CASSRSYDRVLRQYF
-	TRBV5-1	-	TRBJ2-2	TGCGCCAGCAGCTCAGGGATTAACACCGGGGAGCTGTTTTTT	CASSSGINTGELFF
TRBD1	TRBV7-9	-	TRBJ2-3	TGTGCCAGCAGCGACAGGGGTAGCTCGACAGATACGCAGTATTTT	CASSDRGSSTDTQYF
-	TRBV2	-	TRBJ2-7	TGTGCCAGCAGAGGGGACGGAGGCCACTACGAGCAGTACTTC	CASRGDGGHYEQYF
TRBD2	TRBV29-1	-	TRBJ2-5	TGCAGCGTCCGTAGCGGGAGGGCCCTAGAGACCCAGTACTTC	CSVRSGRALETQYF
-	TRBV27	-	TRBJ2-2	TGTGCCAGCAGCGATCGAGGGCCGCCCGGGGAGCTGTTTTTT	CASSDRGPPGELFF
TRBD1	TRBV2	-	TRBJ2-7	TGTGCCAGCAGGGGAAGGGACAGGGAAGCCTACGAGCAGTACTTC	CASRGRDREAYEQYF
TRBD2	TRBV4-1	-	TRBJ2-7	TGCGCCAGCAGCCAAGGGGACTACTCCTACGAGCAGTACTTC	CASSQGDYSYEQYF
-	TRBV7-9	-	TRBJ1-4	TGTGCCAGCAGCTTGCCGGAAGGATTAAATGAAAAACTGTTTTTT	CASSLPEGLNEKLFF
-	TRBV7-9	once	TRBJ2-1	TGTGCCAGCAGCCCTGGGGCCAATGAGCAGTTCTTC	CASSPGANEQFF
-	TRBV7-3	-	TRBJ1-2	TGTGCCAGCAGACCACTGACAGGCCACCCCTATGGCTACACCTTC	CASRPLTGHPYGYTF
TRBD1	TRBV7-6	-	TRBJ1-2	TGTGCCAGCAGCGCGGGGACAGGGAATGGTGATGGCTACACCTTC	CASSAGTGNGDGYTF
-	TRBV2	-	TRBJ2-5	TGTGCCAGCAGGCCTGAGGCAGGGGAGACCCAGTACTTC	CASRPEAGETQYF
-	TRBV7-9	-	TRBJ1-2	TGTGCCAGCAGCTTAGGACTTGGGGCCTATGGCTACACCTTC	CASSLGLGAYGYTF
-	TRBV28	-	TRBJ1-1	TGTGCCAGCAGTTTAGGACAACTAATGAACACTGAAGCTTTCTTT	CASSLGQLMNTEAFF
TRBD1	TRBV5-1	-	TRBJ2-4	TGCGCCAGCAGCTCGATCAATACCGGGACAGGGGACATTCAGTACTTC	CASSSINTGTGDIQYF
TRBD2	TRBV29-1	-	TRBJ2-1	TGCAGCGTTGTAAGAACTAGCGGGGGAACCTACAATGAGCAGTTCTTC	CSVVRTSGGTYNEQFF
TRBD1	TRBV27	-	TRBJ1-5	TGTGCCAGCAGCCCTCGAGGGGGCTCGAGCAATCAGCCCCAGCATTTT	CASSPRGGSSNQPQHF
-	TRBV27	-	TRBJ2-7	TGTGCCAGCAGTTTTAGGGGTCCCCCATACGAGCAGTACTTC	CASSFRGPPYEQYF
-	TRBV4-2	-	TRBJ2-2	TGTGCCAGCAGCCAAGATCTTCGACTAGATGGGGCATCCGGGGAGCTGTTTTTT	CASSQDLRLDGASGELFF
-	TRBV9	once	TRBJ2-2	TGTGCCAGCAGCGTAGGCGCCGATAACACCGGGGAGCTGTTTTTT	CASSVGADNTGELFF
-	TRBV2	-	TRBJ2-3	TGTGCCAGCATAGGCAAAATCACAGATACGCAGTATTTT	CASIGKITDTQYF
-	TRBV7-3	once	TRBJ2-7	TGTGCCAGCAGCTTAACTCCAGCAGGCAACTACGAGCAGTACTTC	CASSLTPAGNYEQYF
-	TRBV2	few	TRBJ1-6	TGTGCCAGCATGGACTATAATTCACCCCTCCACTTT	CASMDYNSPLHF
TRBD2	TRBV10-1	-	TRBJ2-2	TGCGCCAGCAGTGAGATAGCGGGAGTCCCCGGGGAGCTGTTTTTT	CASSEIAGVPGELFF
TRBD1	TRBV29-1	-	TRBJ2-3	TGCAGCGTAGGGACAGCTACTAGCACAGATACGCAGTATTTT	CSVGTATSTDTQYF
-	TRBV9	-	TRBJ1-1	TGTGCCAGCAGCGCAGAGAGGGGAGGGGGCACTGAAGCTTTCTTT	CASSAERGGGTEAFF
TRBD1	TRBV5-4	-	TRBJ1-2	TGTGCCAGCAGCTCGACAGGGGTTGACTATGGCTACACCTTC	CASSSTGVDYGYTF
-	TRBV10-2	-	TRBJ2-5	TGCGCCAGCAGACCCGATGGGAGTAAGACCCAGTACTTC	CASRPDGSKTQYF
TRBD1	TRBV30	-	TRBJ1-1	TGTGCCTGGAGCCGAACAGGGGACACTGAAGCTTTCTTT	CAWSRTGDTEAFF
-	TRBV14	-	TRBJ1-2	TGTGCCAGCAGCCAAGACACACGCTATGGCTACACCTTC	CASSQDTRYGYTF
TRBD2	TRBV6-5	-	TRBJ2-3	TGTGCCAGCAGTTCCTTAGCGGGGTACACAGATACGCAGTATTTT	CASSSLAGYTDTQYF
-	TRBV9	once	TRBJ2-7	TGTGCCAGCAGCGCCCCTGAAGGGAGCTACGAGCAGTACTTC	CASSAPEGSYEQYF
-	TRBV7-6	-	TRBJ2-3	TGTGCCAGCAGCACCCTCGGCACAGATACGCAGTATTTT	CASSTLGTDTQYF
-	TRBV2	-	TRBJ1-2	TGTGCCAGCAGTTCCAGCGGGGAGGGGGACTATGGCTACACCTTC	CASSSSGEGDYGYTF
-	TRBV27	-	TRBJ2-1	TGTGCCAGCAAGGTGGGGGGCCCTTGGGATGAGCAGTTCTTC	CASKVGGPWDEQFF
-	TRBV11-2	-	TRBJ2-3	TGTGCCAGCAGACAGGGTACAGATACGCAGTATTTT	CASRQGTDTQYF
-	TRBV6-5	-	TRBJ1-2	TGTGCCAGCAGGGCTCAGGATGACTATGGCTACACCTTC	CASRAQDDYGYTF
-	TRBV13	-	TRBJ2-2	TGTGCCAGCAGCCTTGAGGGACCCGAGGTCGGGGGGGAGCTGTTTTTT	CASSLEGPEVGGELFF
-	TRBV4-3	-	TRBJ2-2	TGCGCCAGCAGCCAGGAGACTAGTTTCGCCGGGGAGCTGTTTTTT	CASSQETSFAGELFF
-	TRBV10-3	-	TRBJ1-1	TGTGCCATCATGAAGGGGACTGAAGCTTTCTTT	CAIMKGTEAFF
TRBD1	TRBV5-4	-	TRBJ2-7	TGTGCCAGCAGCTCCGGGACAGGGGGTTACGAGCAGTACTTC	CASSSGTGGYEQYF
-	TRBV5-4	-	TRBJ2-7	TGTGCCAGCAGCTTGGGTCCGGATTTCTACGAGCAGTACTTC	CASSLGPDFYEQYF
-	TRBV27	-	TRBJ1-1	TGTGCCAGCAGTTTAACCAGACAGGTTGAAGCTTTCTTT	CASSLTRQVEAFF
-	TRBV4-1	-	TRBJ2-7	TGCGCCAGCAGCGCCAGGGACTGGTCCTACGAGCAGTACTTC	CASSARDWSYEQYF
TRBD1	TRBV7-8	-	TRBJ1-4	TGTGCCAGCAGCTTACCCCGACAGGGAAGAGGGCCCGAAAAACTGTTTTTT	CASSLPRQGRGPEKLFF
-	TRBV10-1	once	TRBJ1-3	TGCGCCAGCAGTGAGTCCGTCAGCTCTGGAAACACCATATATTTT	CASSESVSSGNTIYF
-	TRBV5-1	-	TRBJ2-1	TGCGCCAGCAGCTTGGCCGGGGGCGCATGGAATGAGCAGTTCTTC	CASSLAGGAWNEQFF
TRBD2	TRBV5-6	-	TRBJ2-7	TGTGCCAGCAGCTTATTCGGGGGGGGACAAACCCCCTACGAGCAGTACTTC	CASSLFGGGQTPYEQYF